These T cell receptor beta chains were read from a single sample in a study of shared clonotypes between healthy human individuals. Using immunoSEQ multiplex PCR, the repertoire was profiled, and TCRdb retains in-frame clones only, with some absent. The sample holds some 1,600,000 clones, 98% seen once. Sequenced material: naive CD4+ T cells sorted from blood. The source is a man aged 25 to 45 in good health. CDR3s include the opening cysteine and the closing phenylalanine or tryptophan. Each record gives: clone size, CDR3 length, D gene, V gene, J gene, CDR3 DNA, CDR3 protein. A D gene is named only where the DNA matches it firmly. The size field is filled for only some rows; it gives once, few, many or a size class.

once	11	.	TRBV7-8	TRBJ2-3	TGTGCCAGCGGGGGGCCAGATACGCAGTATTTT	CASGGPDTQYF
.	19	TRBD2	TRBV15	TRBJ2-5	TGTGCCACCACGGGACGCGGACTAGCGGGAGGACCACCACAAGAGACCCAGTACTTC	CATTGRGLAGGPPQETQYF
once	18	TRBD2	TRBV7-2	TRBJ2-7	TGTGCCAGCAGCTTAGTTGGGACTAGCGGGATCCAATCCTACGAGCAGTACTTC	CASSLVGTSGIQSYEQYF
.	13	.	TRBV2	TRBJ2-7	TGTGCCAGCAGTGAAACCACAGGGCTCGAGCAGTACTTC	CASSETTGLEQYF
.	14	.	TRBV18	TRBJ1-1	TGTGCCAGCTCACCACCGTTGAGGGAAGGTGAAGCTTTCTTT	CASSPPLREGEAFF
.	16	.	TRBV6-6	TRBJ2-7	TGTGCCAGCAGTTACAAGAACCGGGACGGGTGGGGGGAGCAGTACTTC	CASSYKNRDGWGEQYF
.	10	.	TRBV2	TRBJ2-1	TGTGCCAGCAGGCCCCGACTGGAGTTCTTC	CASRPRLEFF
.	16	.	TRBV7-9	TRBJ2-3	TGTGCCAGCACCCCGCGTATACGAGAGAGCACAGATACGCAGTATTTT	CASTPRIRESTDTQYF
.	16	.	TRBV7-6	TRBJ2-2	TGTGCCAGCAGCCCCAAACGGGGATATAACACCGGGGAGCTGTTTTTT	CASSPKRGYNTGELFF
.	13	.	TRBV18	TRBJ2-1	TGTGCCAGCTCACCGGGACCGAACAATGAGCAGTTCTTC	CASSPGPNNEQFF
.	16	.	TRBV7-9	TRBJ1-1	TGTGCCAGCAGCTTAGGAGGGGAGGGGCTTCTCACTGAAGCTTTCTTT	CASSLGGEGLLTEAFF
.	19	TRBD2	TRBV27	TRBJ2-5	TGTGCCAGCAGCCAGAGGGGCCGACTAGCGGGAGGTAGGCAAGAGACCCAGTACTTC	CASSQRGRLAGGRQETQYF
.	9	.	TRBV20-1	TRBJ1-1	TGCAGTGCTTTTCGGGGGGCTTTCTTT	CSAFRGAFF
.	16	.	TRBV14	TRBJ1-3	TGTGCCAGCAGCCGACCAGGGCGGACATACGGAAACACCATATATTTT	CASSRPGRTYGNTIYF
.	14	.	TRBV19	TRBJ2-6	TGTGCCCGAAGGACAGTAGCTGGGGCCAACGTCCTGACTTTC	CARRTVAGANVLTF
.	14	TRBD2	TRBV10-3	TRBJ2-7	TGTGCCACCGGAGGCGGGAGGGCCCCGGACGAGCAGTACTTC	CATGGGRAPDEQYF
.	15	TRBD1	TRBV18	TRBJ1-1	TGTGCCAGCTCACCATCGACAGGGTTTGGCACTGAAGCTTTCTTT	CASSPSTGFGTEAFF
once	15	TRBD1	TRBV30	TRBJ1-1	TGTGCCTGGAGAAGGGGGCAGTATATGAACACTGAAGCTTTCTTT	CAWRRGQYMNTEAFF
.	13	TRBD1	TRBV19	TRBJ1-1	TGTGCCAGTAGTATACGGACAGGGAGGGGAGCTTTCTTT	CASSIRTGRGAFF
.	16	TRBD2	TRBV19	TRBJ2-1	TGTGCCAGTAGTATAGACAGCGGGAGACTATACAATGAGCAGTTCTTC	CASSIDSGRLYNEQFF
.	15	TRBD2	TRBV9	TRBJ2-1	TGTGCCAGCAGCGTAGACAGCGGGAGCTACAATGAGCAGTTCTTC	CASSVDSGSYNEQFF